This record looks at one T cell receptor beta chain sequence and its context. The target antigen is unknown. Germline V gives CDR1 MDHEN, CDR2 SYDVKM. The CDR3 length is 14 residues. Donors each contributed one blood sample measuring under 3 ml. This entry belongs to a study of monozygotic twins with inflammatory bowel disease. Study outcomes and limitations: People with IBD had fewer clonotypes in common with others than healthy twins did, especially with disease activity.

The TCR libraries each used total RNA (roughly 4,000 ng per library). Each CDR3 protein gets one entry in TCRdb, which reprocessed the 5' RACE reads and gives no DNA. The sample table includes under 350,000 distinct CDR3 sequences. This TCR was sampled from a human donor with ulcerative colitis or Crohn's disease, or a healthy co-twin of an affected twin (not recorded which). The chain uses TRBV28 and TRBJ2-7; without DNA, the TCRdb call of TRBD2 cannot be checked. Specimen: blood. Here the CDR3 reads CASTLLRGTYEQYF.